A selection of T cell receptor beta chains follows, all from one sample in a study of CD4 T cells in relation to SARS-CoV-2 and coronaviruses. Only in-frame clones appear in the TCRdb table, and some are missing; sequencing was by immunoSEQ multiplex PCR. The profile covers 15,000 to 20,000 clones, with approximately 80% appearing a single time and about 16% taken by the ten largest. Which antigens these TCRs recognize remains unknown. The sample comprised CD4+ T cells from PBMCs, cultured in vitro. These receptors came from a human donor in good health. CDR3s leave out the opening cysteine and the closing phenylalanine or tryptophan.

j_call	v_call	cdr3_aa
TRBJ2-6	TRBV7-3	ASSRTGLNSGANVLT
TRBJ2-1	TRBV6-2/TRBV6-3	ASSYWSGSGVSYNEQF
TRBJ2-7	TRBV11-2	ASSFRLDRVLDEQY
TRBJ2-2	TRBV10-2	ASTGLAGVAVGELF
TRBJ2-7	TRBV3-1/TRBV3-2	ASSLAGTYEQY
TRBJ2-7	TRBV4-1	ASSQDRRSYEQY
TRBJ2-7	TRBV6-2/TRBV6-3	ASSYPLRAPSYEQY
TRBJ1-4	TRBV27	ASTPSPLGHEKLF
TRBJ1-1	TRBV19	ASSIGVYRDTEAF
TRBJ2-1	TRBV7-2	ASSGLAGNPAHNEQF
TRBJ2-2	TRBV5-1	ASSAHNRDTGELF
TRBJ2-1	TRBV4-2	ASSQALAANEQF
TRBJ1-2	TRBV9	ASSKGGTSYYGYT
TRBJ2-7	TRBV5-1	ASSLGGVVAGEQY
TRBJ2-7	TRBV30	AWSVVETGVHEQY
TRBJ2-7	TRBV9	ASSAQGGSYEQY
TRBJ2-1	TRBV5-4	ASSLGRGTYNEQF
TRBJ2-2	TRBV11-3	ASSAGTEIYTGELF
TRBJ2-1	TRBV7-9	ASSQGGASGVLYNEQF
TRBJ2-1	TRBV7-9	ASSKGLADYNEQF
TRBJ1-1	TRBV24-1	ATSDGRTDNTEAF
TRBJ1-1	TRBV20-1	SARDVLGAF
TRBJ1-2	TRBV2	ATERTADRSYGYT
TRBJ2-5	TRBV3-1/TRBV3-2	ASSQVRLALQETQY
TRBJ2-3	TRBV21-1	ASSIRLAGETSTDTQY
TRBJ1-1	TRBV30	AWPQGQNTEAF
TRBJ1-2	TRBV3-1/TRBV3-2	ASSQRGSGYYGYT
TRBJ2-7	TRBV29-1	SVVVGQGVHEQY
TRBJ2-5	TRBV6-1	ASSDHKGLAQFETQY
TRBJ2-3	TRBV9	ASSARSPGGRQY
TRBJ2-2	TRBV28	ASSDPNGELF
TRBJ2-7	TRBV7-2	ASSLQGQSYEQY
TRBJ2-2	TRBV18	ASSPPSTPGGELF
TRBJ1-1	TRBV4-2	ASMPHHRDPGRAF
TRBJ2-4	TRBV3-1/TRBV3-2	ASSQDLRNIQY
TRBJ2-5	TRBV4-2	ASSLRTGEETQY
TRBJ1-4	TRBV2	ASSEADNLGGKLF
TRBJ1-2	TRBV12-3/TRBV12-4	ASTPGGDGYT
TRBJ2-1	TRBV11-2	ASSLGMGTAIYNEQF
TRBJ2-1	TRBV5-4	ASSLAAGGLKNEQF
TRBJ1-2	TRBV3-1/TRBV3-2	ASSPSDRGFSHGYT
TRBJ2-3	TRBV5-1	ASAGTSGKADTQY
TRBJ2-7	TRBV28	ASSYRENEQY
TRBJ2-7	TRBV28	ASSLFWVRYEQY
TRBJ2-7	TRBV27	ASRRGTGGLYEQY
TRBJ1-3	TRBV3-1/TRBV3-2	ASSPPLGGSGNTIY
TRBJ2-3	TRBV5-4	ASSSRGRAIISDTQY
TRBJ2-7	TRBV3-1/TRBV3-2	ASRRQGSDYEQY
TRBJ2-7	TRBV14	ASSRGQGLTYEQY
TRBJ2-2	TRBV6-6	ASTPRDRVTTGELF
TRBJ2-7	TRBV11-1	ASSLGSGTGSEQY